This T cell receptor (beta chain) came from a study of cytomegalovirus exposure and HLA in healthy donors. Here immunoSEQ multiplex PCR was the method, and the copy in TCRdb shows in-frame clones only, minus some. The table includes 100,000 to 150,000 clones, roughly 90% detected once. Germline V lookup: CDR1 MNHNY, CDR2 SVGAGI (reference sequence). This CDR3 has 16 residues. V lost 5 bases to trimming and J lost 3 bases, with 19 bases between them. Overall study results and limits: The TCR clusters that emerged in the first cohort tended, a later analysis found, to co-occur in the 120 or so validation repertoires.

This clone appeared once. The antigen is not known. The donors were in the roughly 130-subject validation cohort; that cohort was separate from the approximately 730-subject first cohort. The chain employs TRBV6-6 and TRBJ1-1; D might be TRBD1 (6 bases). Sequenced sample: PBMCs. The sequence was collected from a woman aged 18-29 years in good health and CMV-seronegative. CDR3 nucleotides: TGTGCCAGCAGTCGAACAGGCCCAGGGGCTTACACTGAAGCTTTCTTT. Amino acids: CASSRTGPGAYTEAFF.